A few counts support the clone carrying this T cell receptor beta chain. Its target is not known. From the 5' RACE reads, TCRdb called clonotypes with MiXCR, one entry per CDR3 protein. The repertoire has roughly 140,000 distinct CDR3 sequences, 11% to 15% of them found once; the top ten carry roughly 28%. The ends lost 4 bases at V and 2 bases at J; junction bases unmatched: 4. CDR3 length: 16 amino acids. Germline loops: CDR1 SGDLS, CDR2 YYNGEE. This specimen belongs to a study of T-cell memory formation after mild COVID-19. In the study overall: TCR clusters largely stayed donor specific.

Study outcomes and limitations: The finding that pre-infection memory included some responding clones suggested that cross-reactive memory joined. Second-wave clones peaking on day 37 lacked confirmed SARS-CoV-2 specificity.

This chain uses TRBV9 with TRBJ2-3; 13 bases are a match to TRBD2. This receptor was identified in an adult woman who had mild COVID-19 (a few samples of this study predate the infection). Cell type and time point are not known. The material sequenced was PBMCs or a T cell subset sorted from them (not recorded which). This chain's CDR3 is CASSRLAGGPTDTQYF. The CDR3 coding sequence is TGTGCCAGCAGCCGACTAGCGGGGGGACCCACAGATACGCAGTATTTT. The full variable domain, completed using reference TRBV9 and TRBJ2-3, is DSGVTQTPKHLITATGQRVTLRCSPRSGDLSVYWYQQSLDQGLQFLIQYYNGEERAKGNILERFSAQQFPDLHSELNLSSLELGDSALYFCASSRLAGGPTDTQYFGPGTRLTVL.